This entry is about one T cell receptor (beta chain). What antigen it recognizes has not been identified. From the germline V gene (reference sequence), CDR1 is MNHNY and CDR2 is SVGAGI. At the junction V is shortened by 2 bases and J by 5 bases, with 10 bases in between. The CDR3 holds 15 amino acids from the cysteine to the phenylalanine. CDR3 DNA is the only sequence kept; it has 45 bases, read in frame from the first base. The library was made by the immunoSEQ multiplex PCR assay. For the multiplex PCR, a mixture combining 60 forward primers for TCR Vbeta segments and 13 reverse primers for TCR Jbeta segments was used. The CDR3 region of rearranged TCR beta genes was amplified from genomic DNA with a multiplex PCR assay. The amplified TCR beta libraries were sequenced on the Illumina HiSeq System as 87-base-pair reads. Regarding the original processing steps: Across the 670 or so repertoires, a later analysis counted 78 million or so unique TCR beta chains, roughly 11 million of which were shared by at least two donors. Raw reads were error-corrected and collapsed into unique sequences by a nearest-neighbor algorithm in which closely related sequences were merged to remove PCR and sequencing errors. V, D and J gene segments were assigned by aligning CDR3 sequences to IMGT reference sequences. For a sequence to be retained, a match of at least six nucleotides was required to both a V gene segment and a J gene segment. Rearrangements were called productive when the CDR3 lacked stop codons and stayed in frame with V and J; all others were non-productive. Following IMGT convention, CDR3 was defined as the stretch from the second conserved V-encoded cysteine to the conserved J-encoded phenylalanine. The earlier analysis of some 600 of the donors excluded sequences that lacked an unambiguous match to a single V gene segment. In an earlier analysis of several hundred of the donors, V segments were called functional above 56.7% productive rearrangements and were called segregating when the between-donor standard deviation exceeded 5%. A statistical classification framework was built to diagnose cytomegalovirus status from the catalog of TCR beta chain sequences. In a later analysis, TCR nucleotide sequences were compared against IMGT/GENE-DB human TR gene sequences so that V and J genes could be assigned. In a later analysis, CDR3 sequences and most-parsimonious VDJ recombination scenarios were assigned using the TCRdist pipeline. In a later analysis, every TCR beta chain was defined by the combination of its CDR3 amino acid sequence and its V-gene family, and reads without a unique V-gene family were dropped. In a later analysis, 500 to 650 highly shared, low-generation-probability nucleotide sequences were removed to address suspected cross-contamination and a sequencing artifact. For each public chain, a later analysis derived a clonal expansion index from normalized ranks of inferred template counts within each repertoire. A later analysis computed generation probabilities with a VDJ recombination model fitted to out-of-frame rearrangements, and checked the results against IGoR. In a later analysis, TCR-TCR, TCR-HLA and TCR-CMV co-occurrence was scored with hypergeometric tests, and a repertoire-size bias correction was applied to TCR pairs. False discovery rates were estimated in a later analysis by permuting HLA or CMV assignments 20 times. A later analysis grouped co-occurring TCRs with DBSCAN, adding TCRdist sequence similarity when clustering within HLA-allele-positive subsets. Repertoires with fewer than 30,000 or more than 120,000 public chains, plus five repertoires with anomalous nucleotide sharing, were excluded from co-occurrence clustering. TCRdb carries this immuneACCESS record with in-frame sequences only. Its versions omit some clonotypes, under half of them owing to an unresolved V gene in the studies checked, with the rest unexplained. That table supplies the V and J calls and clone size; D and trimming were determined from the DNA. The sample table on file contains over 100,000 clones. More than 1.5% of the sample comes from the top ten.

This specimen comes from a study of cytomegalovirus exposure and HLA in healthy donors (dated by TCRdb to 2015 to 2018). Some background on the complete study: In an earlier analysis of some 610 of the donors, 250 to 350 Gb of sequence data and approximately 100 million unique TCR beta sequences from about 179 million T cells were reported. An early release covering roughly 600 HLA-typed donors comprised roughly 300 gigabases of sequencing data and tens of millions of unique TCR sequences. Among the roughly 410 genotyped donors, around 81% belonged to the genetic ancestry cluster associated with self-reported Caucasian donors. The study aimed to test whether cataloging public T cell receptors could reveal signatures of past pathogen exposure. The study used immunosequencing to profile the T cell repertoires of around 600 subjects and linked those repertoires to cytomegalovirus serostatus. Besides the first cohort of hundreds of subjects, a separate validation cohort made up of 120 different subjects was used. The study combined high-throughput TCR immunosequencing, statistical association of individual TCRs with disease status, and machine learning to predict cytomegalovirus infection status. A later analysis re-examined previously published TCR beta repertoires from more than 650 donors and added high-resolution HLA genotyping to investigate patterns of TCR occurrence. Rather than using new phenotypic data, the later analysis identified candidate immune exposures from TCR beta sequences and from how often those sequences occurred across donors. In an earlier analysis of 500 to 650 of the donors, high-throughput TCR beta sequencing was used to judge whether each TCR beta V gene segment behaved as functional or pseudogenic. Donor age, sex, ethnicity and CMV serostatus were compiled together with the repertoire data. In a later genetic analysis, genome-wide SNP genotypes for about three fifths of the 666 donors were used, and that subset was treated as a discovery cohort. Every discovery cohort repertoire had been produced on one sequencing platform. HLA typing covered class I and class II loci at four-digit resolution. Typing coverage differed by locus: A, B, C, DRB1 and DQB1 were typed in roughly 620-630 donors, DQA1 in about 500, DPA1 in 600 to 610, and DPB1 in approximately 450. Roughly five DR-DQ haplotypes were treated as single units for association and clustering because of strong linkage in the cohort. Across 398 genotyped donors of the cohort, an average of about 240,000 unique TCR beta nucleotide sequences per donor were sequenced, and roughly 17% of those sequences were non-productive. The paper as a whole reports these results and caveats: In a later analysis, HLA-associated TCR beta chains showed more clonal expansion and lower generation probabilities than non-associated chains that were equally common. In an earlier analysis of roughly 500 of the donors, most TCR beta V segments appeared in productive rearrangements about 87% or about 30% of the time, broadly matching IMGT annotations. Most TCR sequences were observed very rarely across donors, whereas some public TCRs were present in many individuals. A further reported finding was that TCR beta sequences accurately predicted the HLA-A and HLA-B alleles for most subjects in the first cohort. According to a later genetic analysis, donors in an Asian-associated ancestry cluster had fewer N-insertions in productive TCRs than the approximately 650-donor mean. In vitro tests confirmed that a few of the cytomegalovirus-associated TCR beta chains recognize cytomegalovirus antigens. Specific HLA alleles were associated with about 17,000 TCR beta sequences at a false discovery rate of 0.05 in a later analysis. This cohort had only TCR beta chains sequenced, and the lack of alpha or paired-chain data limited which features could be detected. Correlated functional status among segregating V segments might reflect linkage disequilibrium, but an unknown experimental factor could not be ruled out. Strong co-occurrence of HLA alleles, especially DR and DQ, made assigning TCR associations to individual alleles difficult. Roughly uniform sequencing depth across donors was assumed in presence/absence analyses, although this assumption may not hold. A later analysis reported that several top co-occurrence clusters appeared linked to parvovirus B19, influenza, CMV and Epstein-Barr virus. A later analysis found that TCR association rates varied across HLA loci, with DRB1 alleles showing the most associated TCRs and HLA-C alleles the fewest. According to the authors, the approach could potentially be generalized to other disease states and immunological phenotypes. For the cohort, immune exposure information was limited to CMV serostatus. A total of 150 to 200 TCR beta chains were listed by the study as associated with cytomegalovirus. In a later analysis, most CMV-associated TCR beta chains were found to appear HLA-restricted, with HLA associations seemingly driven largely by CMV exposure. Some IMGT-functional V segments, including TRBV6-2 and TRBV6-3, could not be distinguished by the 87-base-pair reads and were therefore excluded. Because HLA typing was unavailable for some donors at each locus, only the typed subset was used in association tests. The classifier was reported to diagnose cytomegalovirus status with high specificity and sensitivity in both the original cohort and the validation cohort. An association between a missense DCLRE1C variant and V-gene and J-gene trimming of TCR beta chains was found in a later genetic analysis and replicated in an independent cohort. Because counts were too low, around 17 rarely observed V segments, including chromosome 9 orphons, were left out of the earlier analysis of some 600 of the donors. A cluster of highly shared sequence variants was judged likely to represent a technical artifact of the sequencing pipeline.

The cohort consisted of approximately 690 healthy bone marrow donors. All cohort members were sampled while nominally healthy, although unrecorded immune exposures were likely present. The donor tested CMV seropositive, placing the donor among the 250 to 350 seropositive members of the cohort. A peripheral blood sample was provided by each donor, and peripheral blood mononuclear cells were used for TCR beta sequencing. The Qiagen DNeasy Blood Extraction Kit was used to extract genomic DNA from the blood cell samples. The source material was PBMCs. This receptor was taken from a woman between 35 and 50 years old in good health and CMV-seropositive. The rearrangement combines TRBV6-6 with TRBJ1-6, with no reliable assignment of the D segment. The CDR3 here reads CASSYVAGDNSPLHF. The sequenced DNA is TGTGCCAGCAGTTACGTCGCAGGCGATAATTCACCCCTCCACTTT.